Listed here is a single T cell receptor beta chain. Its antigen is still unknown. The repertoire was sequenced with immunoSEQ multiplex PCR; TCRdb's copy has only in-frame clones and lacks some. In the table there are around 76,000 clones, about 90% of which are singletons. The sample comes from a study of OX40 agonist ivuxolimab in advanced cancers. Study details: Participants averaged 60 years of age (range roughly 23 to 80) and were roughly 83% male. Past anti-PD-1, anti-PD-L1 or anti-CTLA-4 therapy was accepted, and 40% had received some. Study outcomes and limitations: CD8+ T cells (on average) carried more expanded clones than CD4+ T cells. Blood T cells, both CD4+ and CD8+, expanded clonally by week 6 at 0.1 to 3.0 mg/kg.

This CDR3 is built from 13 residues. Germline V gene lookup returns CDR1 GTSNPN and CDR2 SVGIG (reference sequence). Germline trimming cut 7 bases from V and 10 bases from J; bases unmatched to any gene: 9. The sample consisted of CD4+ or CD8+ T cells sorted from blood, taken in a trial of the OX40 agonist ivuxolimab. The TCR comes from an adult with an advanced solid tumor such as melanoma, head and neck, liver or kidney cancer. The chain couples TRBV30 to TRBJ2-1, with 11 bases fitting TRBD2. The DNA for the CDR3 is TGTGCCTACATCCTAGCGGGAGGAAGGGAGCAGTTCTTC. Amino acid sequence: CAYILAGGREQFF.